Presented here are 18 T cell receptor beta chains from one specimen sequenced in a study of blood T cell repertoires in COVID-19. The repertoire was sequenced with immunoSEQ multiplex PCR; TCRdb's copy has only in-frame clones and lacks some. The data show more than 110,000 clones, about three quarters seen once. Specimen: PBMCs or T cells enriched from blood (not recorded which). The receptors come from a woman between 45 and 65 years old who had recovered from COVID-19.

This clone was seen only a few times. The CDR3 protein is CASSQDRDSTYYGYTF. Here the CDR3 DNA reads TGCGCCAGCAGCCAAGATCGAGACAGTACGTACTATGGCTACACCTTC. The chain recombines TRBV4-1 with TRBJ1-2, with D perhaps TRBD1 (5 bases). Trimming shortened V by 0 bases and J by 3 bases, and 14 bases separated the two germline ends. There are 16 residues in the CDR3. Looked up from germline, CDR1 is MGHRA and CDR2 is YSYEKL.

The chain joins TRBV12-3 or TRBV12-4 to TRBJ2-1; no clear D gene. The germline V and J ends were trimmed by 4 bases and 4 bases, with 5 bases remaining between them. This CDR3 comprises 12 residues. The CDR3 DNA follows: TGTGCCAGCAGTTCCGGTTACAATGAGCAGTTCTTC. The encoded protein is CASSSGYNEQFF.

There are a few counts of this clone. The chain joins TRBV7-9 to TRBJ1-4; D remains unclear. This CDR3 region has 14 residues. The V end was cut by 7 bases, the J end by 1 base, with 10 bases between. CDR1 and CDR2 from the germline V gene are SEHNR and FQNEAQ (reference sequence). DNA for the CDR3: TGTGCCAGCACTTTGCCGGGAACTAATGAAAAACTGTTTTTT. It encodes CASTLPGTNEKLFF.

The chain carries TRBV10-3 and TRBJ2-3; 10 nucleotides agree with TRBD2. J gave up 2 bases and V 8 bases, and 4 bases lay outside the gene matches. Germline V gene lookup returns CDR1 ENHRY and CDR2 SYGVKD. This CDR3 has 14 amino acids. The CDR3 region has the DNA TGTGCCATCGGCCTAGCGGGGGCCACAGATACGCAGTATTTT. It specifies CAIGLAGATDTQYF.

The chain has TRBV15 and TRBJ1-2; D not resolved. V was trimmed by 3 bases and J by 5 bases, leaving 19 bases between them. Germline V lookup: CDR1 LNHNV, CDR2 YYDKDF (reference sequence). The CDR3 extends over 16 amino acids. CDR3 amino acids: CATSSRRTMRIYGYTF. CDR3 bases: TGTGCCACCAGCAGCAGACGTACGATGCGGATATATGGCTACACCTTC.

This sequence joins TRBV7-6 and TRBJ1-1; 8 bases are shared with TRBD1. CDR1 is SGHVS, CDR2 FNYEAQ, per germline. The CDR3 is 14 residues long. With 6 bases clipped from V and 4 bases from J, the junction kept 7 bases outside the gene matches. The chain's CDR3 is CASSRSTGVTEAFF. CDR3 nucleotide sequence: TGTGCCAGCAGTCGCTCGACAGGGGTCACTGAAGCTTTCTTT.

The chain joins TRBV7-9 to TRBJ1-4, with D perhaps TRBD1 (6 bases). V shed 4 bases and J shed 0 bases, with 9 bases lying between them. The CDR3 runs to 15 residues. Germline CDR1 SEHNR, CDR2 FQNEAQ (reference sequence). The DNA of the CDR3 is TGTGCCAGCAGCTCGGACAGTTCAACTAATGAAAAACTGTTTTTT. This gives the protein CASSSDSSTNEKLFF.

The CDR3 is CASSSGLAGGRQFF. CDR3 bases: TGTGCCAGCAGCTCGGGACTAGCGGGGGGGCGACAGTTCTTC. The chain couples TRBV11-3 to TRBJ2-1, with TRBD2 matching 16 bases. Per germline, CDR1 SGHNT and CDR2 YENEEA. V shed 4 bases, J shed 13 bases, and the junction held 4 bases outside the gene matches. This CDR3 contains 14 residues.

The rearrangement links TRBV10-3 to TRBJ1-5; 10 bases line up with TRBD1. This CDR3 has 16 residues. Germline CDR1 and CDR2: ENHRY and SYGVKD. The V gene end was trimmed by 3 bases and the J gene end by 6 bases; junction bases not matched to a gene: 8. This CDR3 reads CAISDAGTGAGQPQHF. Written as DNA, the CDR3 is TGTGCCATCAGTGACGCCGGGACAGGGGCAGGTCAGCCCCAGCATTTT.

V gene TRBV27 combines with J gene TRBJ2-7; D not certain. This CDR3 has 14 residues. Germline CDR1 MNHEY, CDR2 SMNVEV (reference sequence). Trimming took 1 base from V and 1 from J, leaving 8 bases between them. CDR3 DNA sequence: TGTGCCAGCAGTTTATACGGCGGATCCTACGAGCAGTACTTC. Translating gives CASSLYGGSYEQYF.

This clone was seen a handful of times. The chain is built from TRBV27 and TRBJ2-7; 10 bases match TRBD1. J gave up 4 bases and V 3 bases, and 6 bases lay outside the gene matches. The CDR3 extends over 15 amino acids. Germline CDR1 is MNHEY and CDR2 is SMNVEV (reference sequence). CDR3 in amino acids: CASSLPGQGRYEQYF. The DNA of the CDR3 is TGTGCCAGCAGTTTGCCGGGACAGGGGAGGTACGAGCAGTACTTC.

The chain couples TRBV6-4 to TRBJ2-1, with 7 bases matching TRBD1. V lost 3 bases, J lost 7 bases, and 9 bases stayed unmatched. The germline V gene has CDR1 MRHNA and CDR2 SNTAGT. The CDR3 is 15 amino acids. CDR3 protein: CASSEMQGVGNEQFF. The CDR3, as DNA: TGTGCCAGCAGTGAAATGCAGGGGGTGGGTAATGAGCAGTTCTTC.

The genes are TRBV6-1 and TRBJ2-7; 7 nucleotides align to TRBD2. Looked up from germline, CDR1 is MNHNS and CDR2 is SASEGT. This CDR3 comprises 16 residues. Unmatched junction bases numbered 11, after V lost 4 bases and J lost 2 bases. In nucleotides, the CDR3 is TGTGCCAGCAGTGGATATCTAGGTGGGGGGGCCTACGAGCAGTACTTC. It specifies CASSGYLGGGAYEQYF.

The chain is built from TRBV6-5 and TRBJ1-3; weak D call: TRBD1 (5 bases). Germline V gives CDR1 MNHEY, CDR2 SVGAGI. This CDR3 comprises 15 residues. V lost 8 bases, J lost 1 base, and 15 bases lay in between. Here the CDR3 reads CASRAGITSGNTIYF. CDR3 nucleotide sequence: TGTGCCAGCCGGGCAGGGATAACTTCTGGAAACACCATATATTTT.

The V gene is TRBV7-3, the J gene TRBJ1-5; perhaps TRBD1 as D (5 bases). Trimming took off 5 bases at V and 4 bases at J, with 9 bases between the two ends. The CDR3 has 13 residues. Per germline, CDR1 SGHTA and CDR2 FQGTGA. This chain's CDR3 is CASSPDRNQPQHF. CDR3 bases: TGTGCCAGCAGCCCCGACAGAAATCAGCCCCAGCATTTT.

V and J are TRBV9 and TRBJ2-2; D perhaps matches TRBD2 (5 bases). Germline V gene lookup returns CDR1 SGDLS and CDR2 YYNGEE. The CDR3 runs to 13 residues. Trimming shortened V by 0 bases and J by 5 bases, and 5 bases separated the two germline ends. The CDR3 coding sequence is TGTGCCAGCAGCGTAGGGACTACCGGGGAGCTGTTTTTT. It specifies CASSVGTTGELFF.

The genes are TRBV14 and TRBJ1-4; D gene uncertain. V dropped 5 bases and J dropped 5 bases, with 6 bases sitting between them. The CDR3 loop spans 12 amino acids. Germline assignment: CDR1 SGHDN and CDR2 FVKESK. The DNA of the CDR3 is TGTGCCAGCAGCACTAAAAATGAAAAACTGTTTTTT. This translates into CASSTKNEKLFF.

The chain combines TRBV10-2 with TRBJ2-1; 7 nucleotides align to TRBD1. CDR1 WSHSY and CDR2 SAAADI come from the germline V gene. CDR3 length equals 15 residues. V lost 3 bases to trimming and J lost 7 bases; unmatched junction nucleotides: 9. DNA of the CDR3: TGCGCCAGCAGTGATACCAGACAGGGTGGGAATGAGCAGTTCTTC. Protein product: CASSDTRQGGNEQFF.